This note documents a single T cell receptor (beta chain) sequence. This sample is drawn from a study of cytomegalovirus exposure and HLA in healthy donors. The PCR was carried out with 60 Vbeta primers and 13 Jbeta primers. This table comes from immunoSEQ multiplex PCR, and its TCRdb copy is limited to in-frame clones, with some not included. This sample has around 190,000 clones; around three quarters occur once, and the top ten carry over 1.5%. Germline V CDR1 and CDR2: LNHDA, SQIVND (reference sequence). V was pared by 3 bases and J by 0 bases, with 17 bases between. This CDR3 has 17 residues. The gene calls are TRBV19 and TRBJ1-1; D is perhaps TRBD1 (6 bases). The source of this sequence is a woman aged 18-29 years in good health and CMV-seronegative. The specimen sequenced was PBMCs. The CDR3 nucleotides are TGTGCCAGTAGTATGGGGGGGGCGCTTACCATGAACACTGAAGCTTTCTTT. The encoded protein is CASSMGGALTMNTEAFF. Full variable domain (outside the CDR3, taken from reference TRBV19 and TRBJ1-1): DGGITQSPKYLFRKEGQNVTLSCEQNLNHDAMYWYRQDPGQGLRLIYYSQIVNDFQKGDIAEGYSVSREKKESFPLTVTSAQKNPTAFYLCASSMGGALTMNTEAFFGQGTRLTVV.